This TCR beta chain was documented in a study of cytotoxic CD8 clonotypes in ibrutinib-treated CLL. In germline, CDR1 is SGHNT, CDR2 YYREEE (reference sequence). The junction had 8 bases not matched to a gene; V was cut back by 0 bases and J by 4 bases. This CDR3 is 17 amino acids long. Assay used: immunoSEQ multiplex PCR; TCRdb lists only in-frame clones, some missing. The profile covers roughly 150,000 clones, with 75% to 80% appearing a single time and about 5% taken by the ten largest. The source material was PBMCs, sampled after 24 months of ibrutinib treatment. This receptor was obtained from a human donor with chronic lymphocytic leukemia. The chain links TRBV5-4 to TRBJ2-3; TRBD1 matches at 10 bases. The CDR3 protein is CASSLGQGASGADTQYF. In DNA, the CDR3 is TGTGCCAGCAGCTTGGGACAGGGGGCTAGTGGGGCAGATACGCAGTATTTT.